Listed below are T cell receptor beta chains from one sample, sequenced in a study of T cells in Graves' hyperthyroidism and ophthalmopathy. TCRdb processed the multiplex PCR reads anew with MiXCR; each CDR3 protein has one entry. The sample includes a few hundred thousand distinct CDR3 sequences, 15% to 18% of them seen just once. The sample consisted of blood. These receptors came from a woman aged 18-29 years with Graves' hyperthyroidism. Both conserved end residues are part of each CDR3. The D gene is left open where the match is weak. Rows give clone size only sometimes, using once, few, many, or a class for an expanded clone.

j_gene: TRBJ2-5; abundance: few; d_gene: .; v_gene: TRBV5-1; CDR3aa: CASSFQEQETQYF; CDR3nt: TGCGCCAGCAGCTTTCAAGAACAAGAGACCCAGTACTTC
j_gene: TRBJ1-1; abundance: many; d_gene: TRBD1; v_gene: TRBV28; CDR3aa: CASSSGGLARAFF; CDR3nt: TGTGCCAGCAGTTCAGGGGGACTCGCTCGGGCTTTCTTT
j_gene: TRBJ2-2; abundance: .; d_gene: .; v_gene: TRBV10-3; CDR3aa: CAIGTGELFF; CDR3nt: TGTGCCATAGGAACCGGGGAGCTGTTTTTT
j_gene: TRBJ2-7; abundance: many; d_gene: .; v_gene: TRBV20-1; CDR3aa: CSAIPYGGYYEQYF; CDR3nt: TGCAGTGCTATCCCCTACGGCGGATACTACGAGCAGTACTTC
j_gene: TRBJ2-7; abundance: many; d_gene: .; v_gene: TRBV5-8; CDR3aa: CASSMLTGSYEQYF; CDR3nt: TGTGCCAGCAGCATGCTGACAGGTTCCTACGAGCAGTACTTC
j_gene: TRBJ2-7; abundance: .; d_gene: .; v_gene: TRBV24-1; CDR3aa: CATEGGGSYEQYF; CDR3nt: TGTGCCACCGAAGGGGGGGGCTCCTACGAGCAGTACTTC
j_gene: TRBJ2-6; abundance: .; d_gene: TRBD2; v_gene: TRBV5-1; CDR3aa: CASSLWSGRNSEANVLTF; CDR3nt: TGCGCCAGCAGCTTGTGGAGCGGGAGGAACTCTGAGGCCAACGTCCTGACTTTC
j_gene: TRBJ2-5; abundance: few; d_gene: .; v_gene: TRBV29-1; CDR3aa: CSHGTGRETQYF; CDR3nt: TGCAGCCACGGGACTGGCCGGGAGACCCAGTACTTC
j_gene: TRBJ1-1; abundance: .; d_gene: .; v_gene: TRBV24-1; CDR3aa: CTTTSSRNTEAFF; CDR3nt: TGTACCACTACTTCCTCACGGAACACTGAAGCTTTCTTT
j_gene: TRBJ1-4; abundance: .; d_gene: TRBD1; v_gene: TRBV27; CDR3aa: CASSRGTGTGKVKLFF; CDR3nt: TGTGCCAGCAGTCGGGGAACCGGGACAGGGAAGGTAAAACTGTTTTTT
j_gene: TRBJ1-4; abundance: many; d_gene: .; v_gene: TRBV20-1; CDR3aa: CSASPRGGEKLFF; CDR3nt: TGCAGTGCTAGCCCCCGGGGTGGAGAAAAACTGTTTTTT
j_gene: TRBJ1-1; abundance: many; d_gene: .; v_gene: TRBV18; CDR3aa: CASSPFYRPVEAFF; CDR3nt: TGTGCCAGCTCACCATTTTACCGGCCCGTTGAAGCTTTCTTT
j_gene: TRBJ2-3; abundance: .; d_gene: TRBD2; v_gene: TRBV11-1; CDR3aa: CASSSRLATDTQYF; CDR3nt: TGTGCCAGCAGCTCCCGACTAGCGACAGATACGCAGTATTTT
j_gene: TRBJ1-6; abundance: .; d_gene: .; v_gene: TRBV15; CDR3aa: CATRSSYNSPLHF; CDR3nt: TGTGCCACCAGGAGCTCCTATAATTCACCCCTCCACTTT
j_gene: TRBJ1-1; abundance: .; d_gene: .; v_gene: TRBV15; CDR3aa: CATSRDEGGTEAFF; CDR3nt: TGTGCCACCAGCAGAGATGAAGGGGGCACTGAAGCTTTCTTT
j_gene: TRBJ2-7; abundance: .; d_gene: .; v_gene: TRBV19; CDR3aa: CASSSRESYEQYF; CDR3nt: TGTGCCAGTAGTAGCCGGGAATCCTACGAGCAGTACTTC